This TCR beta chain was captured in a study of graft-versus-host responses after intestinal transplantation. Profiled with immunoSEQ multiplex PCR; TCRdb holds only in-frame clones, not every one. There are around 10,000 clones in the sample; roughly 92% occur only once, and roughly 5% lies in the top ten. Trimming cost V 3 bases and J 0 bases, with 18 bases left between them. The germline gives CDR1 KGHSH, CDR2 LQKENI. The CDR3 sequence is 18 residues long. This sample comprised PBMCs, obtained less than 70 days after transplant. The chain is built from TRBV18 and TRBJ1-5, with TRBD1 as a possible D gene (5 bases). The sequence derives from a human patient who received an intestinal transplant, so some T cells may come from the graft donor. CDR3 sequence (DNA): TGTGCCAGCTCACCTTTCCCTGACAGAGTAAATAGCAATCAGCCCCAGCATTTT. Translated, it gives CASSPFPDRVNSNQPQHF.